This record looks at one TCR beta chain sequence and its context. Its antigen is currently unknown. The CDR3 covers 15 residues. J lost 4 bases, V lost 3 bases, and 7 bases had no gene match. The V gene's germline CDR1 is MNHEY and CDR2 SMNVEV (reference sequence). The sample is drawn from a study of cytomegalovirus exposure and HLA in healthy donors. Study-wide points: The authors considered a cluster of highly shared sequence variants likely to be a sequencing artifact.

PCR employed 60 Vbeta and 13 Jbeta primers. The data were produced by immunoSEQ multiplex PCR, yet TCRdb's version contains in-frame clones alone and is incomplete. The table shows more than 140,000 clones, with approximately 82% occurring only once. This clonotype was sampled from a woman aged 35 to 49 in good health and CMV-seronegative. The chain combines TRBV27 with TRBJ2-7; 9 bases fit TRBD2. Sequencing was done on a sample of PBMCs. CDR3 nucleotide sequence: TGTGCCAGCAGTTTGGCTAGCGGGAATGGGTACGAGCAGTACTTC. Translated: CASSLASGNGYEQYF.